These 11 T cell receptor beta chains share one sample of origin, sequenced in a study of alternative splicing in chronic myeloid leukemia remission. On the study more broadly: Trial remission samples were taken at major or complete molecular response, at 12 or 24 months.

Libraries were built from poly-A-enriched mRNA from 1 ug total RNA. TCRdb reprocessed the bulk RNA-seq reads; each CDR3 protein has one entry and no DNA is given. The repertoire holds around 130 distinct CDR3 sequences, with around 96% as singletons. The source was PBMCs or total blood leukocytes (not recorded which), collected during remission. All receptors come from an adult with chronic myeloid leukemia.

V gene TRBV10-1 combines with J gene TRBJ2-1; TCRdb gives TRBD2 as the D gene, but with no DNA this cannot be confirmed. This CDR3 region has 14 residues. Germline CDR1 and CDR2: WNHNN and SYGVQD (reference sequence). CDR3 sequence reads: CASSGGGSYNEQFF.

The chain is built from TRBV5-6 and TRBJ2-7. The germline V gene encodes CDR1 SGHDT and CDR2 YYEEEE. The CDR3 is made up of 13 amino acids. This chain's CDR3 is CASSLTESYEQYF.

J is TRBJ1-1 and V is TRBV2. The CDR3 is made up of 17 amino acids. Per the germline V gene, CDR1 is SNHLY and CDR2 is FYNNEI. The CDR3 loop is CASTLKSSVTGGTEAFF.

The chain recombines TRBV5-4 with TRBJ2-5; without DNA, the TCRdb call of TRBD2 cannot be checked. In germline, CDR1 is SGHNT, CDR2 YYREEE (reference sequence). The CDR3 is 15 amino acids. CDR3 protein: CASSATAGALETQYF.

The chain carries TRBV27 and TRBJ2-1; TCRdb names TRBD2, which stays unverified in the absence of DNA. The CDR3 has 18 residues. The germline V gene encodes CDR1 MNHEY and CDR2 SMNVEV (reference sequence). CDR3: CASSLFAIAESSYNEQFF.

The chain couples TRBV28 to TRBJ2-1. The CDR3 loop spans 16 amino acids. Germline values: CDR1 MDHEN, CDR2 SYDVKM. CDR3 in amino acids: CASSLFRTVRNNEQFF.

The chain recombines TRBV18 with TRBJ1-5. The V gene's germline CDR1 is KGHSH and CDR2 LQKENI. This CDR3 is 16 amino acids long. The CDR3 spells CASSPNRGGSNQPQHF.

The V gene is TRBV20-1, the J gene TRBJ1-1. CDR3 length: 13 amino acids. CDR1 and CDR2 (germline): DFQATT, SNEGSKA (reference sequence). The chain's CDR3 is CSARQGKGTEAFF.

The chain couples TRBV5-1 to TRBJ1-1. Per germline, CDR1 SGHRS and CDR2 YFSETQ. This CDR3 contains 15 residues. The CDR3: CASRHDRVGDTEAFF.

This chain links TRBV23-1 with TRBJ1-1. TRBV23-1 qualifies as an ORF whose function is uncertain. The CDR3 has 18 residues. CDR3 region: CASSQSVSAAGMNTEAFF.

This clonotype was counted once. This sequence joins TRBV12-3 or TRBV12-4 and TRBJ1-6. The CDR3 totals 13 residues. The CDR3 spells CASNLGLNSPLHF.